This TCR beta chain was sequenced in a study of PD-1 blockade in classical Hodgkin lymphoma. Study outcomes and limitations: Patients starting nivolumab under 1 year after ASCT were excluded. Sources of repertoire differences remain undefined, possibly disease activity or prior therapy.

Autologous stem cell transplantation was followed by relapse in every patient, and brentuximab vedotin exposure varied. Under best response, outcomes were complete response, partial response or progressive disease. About this clone itself: The antigen is not known.

Per the germline V gene, CDR1 is ENHRY and CDR2 is SYGVKD. The CDR3 runs to 17 residues. V shed 0 bases and J shed 0 bases, with 15 bases lying between them. Only in-frame clones appear in the TCRdb table, and some are missing; sequencing was by immunoSEQ multiplex PCR. Among some 25,000 clones listed, about 78% were seen once. The source was peripheral blood mononuclear cells (PBMCs), collected before the second cycle of nivolumab. The J gene is TRBJ2-7, the V gene TRBV10-3, with D perhaps assigned TRBD1 or TRBD2 (5 bases each). This TCR came from a human donor with classical Hodgkin lymphoma. The CDR3 DNA sequence: TGTGCCATCAGTGAGTCAGGGTCCGGGACCGTCTCCTACGAGCAGTACTTC. The encoded protein is CAISESGSGTVSYEQYF.